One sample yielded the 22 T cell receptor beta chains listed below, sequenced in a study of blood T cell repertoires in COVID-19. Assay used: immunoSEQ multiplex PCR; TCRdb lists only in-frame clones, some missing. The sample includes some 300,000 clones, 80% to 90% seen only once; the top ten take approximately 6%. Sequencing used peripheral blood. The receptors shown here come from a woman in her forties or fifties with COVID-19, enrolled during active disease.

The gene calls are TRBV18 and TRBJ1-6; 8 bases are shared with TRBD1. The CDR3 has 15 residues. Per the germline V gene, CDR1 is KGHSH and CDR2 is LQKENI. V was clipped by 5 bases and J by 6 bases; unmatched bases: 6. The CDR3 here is CASSYRTGPNSPLHF. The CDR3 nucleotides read TGTGCCAGCTCATATCGGACAGGGCCTAATTCACCCCTCCACTTT.

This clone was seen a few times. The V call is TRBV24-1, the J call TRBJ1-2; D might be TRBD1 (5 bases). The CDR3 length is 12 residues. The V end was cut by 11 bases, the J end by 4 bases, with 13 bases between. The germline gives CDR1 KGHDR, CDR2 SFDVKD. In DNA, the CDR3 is TGTGCCATCAGCAGGGAAAGCTATGGCTACACCTTC. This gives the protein CAISRESYGYTF.

CDR3 DNA sequence: TGTGCCAGCAGCTTAGATTGGGGTGCTGGGAGGGAGACCCAGTACTTC. Protein sequence: CASSLDWGAGRETQYF. The chain combines TRBV5-6 with TRBJ2-5; tentatively, D is TRBD2 (6 bases). Germline V gene lookup returns CDR1 SGHDT and CDR2 YYEEEE. V was clipped by 2 bases and J by 5 bases, with 19 bases between them. The CDR3 loop spans 16 amino acids.

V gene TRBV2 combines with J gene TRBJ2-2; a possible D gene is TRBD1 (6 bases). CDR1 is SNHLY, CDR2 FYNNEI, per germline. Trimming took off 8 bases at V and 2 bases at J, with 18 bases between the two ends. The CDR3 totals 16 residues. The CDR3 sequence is CASGRDMTLNTGELFF. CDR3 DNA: TGTGCCAGCGGACGGGACATGACATTAAACACCGGGGAGCTGTTTTTT.

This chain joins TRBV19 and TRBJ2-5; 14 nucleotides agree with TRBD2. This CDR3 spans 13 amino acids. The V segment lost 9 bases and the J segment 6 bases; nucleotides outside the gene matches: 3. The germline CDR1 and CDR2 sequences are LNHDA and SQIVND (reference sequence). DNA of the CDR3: TGTGCCAGCGGGACTAGCGGGAGTCAGACCCAGTACTTC. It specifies CASGTSGSQTQYF.

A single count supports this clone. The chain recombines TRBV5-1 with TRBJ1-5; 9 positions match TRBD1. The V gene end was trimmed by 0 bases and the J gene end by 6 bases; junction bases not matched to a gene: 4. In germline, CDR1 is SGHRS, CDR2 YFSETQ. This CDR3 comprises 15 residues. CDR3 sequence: CASSLDGQGTQPQHF. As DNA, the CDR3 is TGCGCCAGCAGCTTGGATGGACAGGGGACTCAGCCCCAGCATTTT.

CDR3 sequence (DNA): TGTGCCAGCAGGTATGGAAACAGGGGGGCCCGGTATGGCTACACCTTC. Its translation: CASRYGNRGARYGYTF. The chain carries TRBV25-1 and TRBJ1-2; 8 nucleotides agree with TRBD1. The CDR3 spans 16 residues. The V segment lost 6 bases and the J segment 5 bases; nucleotides outside the gene matches: 14. Germline CDR1 reads MGHDK; CDR2 reads SYGVNS.

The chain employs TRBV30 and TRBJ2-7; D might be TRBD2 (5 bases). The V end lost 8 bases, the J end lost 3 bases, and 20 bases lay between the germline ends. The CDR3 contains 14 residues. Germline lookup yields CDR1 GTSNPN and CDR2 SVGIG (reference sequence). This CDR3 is CAREPGGRFYEQYF. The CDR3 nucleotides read TGTGCCAGAGAACCAGGAGGCCGGTTCTACGAGCAGTACTTC.

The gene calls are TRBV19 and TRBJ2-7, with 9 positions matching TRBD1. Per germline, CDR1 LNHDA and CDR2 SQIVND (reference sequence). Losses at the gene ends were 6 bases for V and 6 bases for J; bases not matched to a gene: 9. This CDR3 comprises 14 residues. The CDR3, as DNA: TGTGCCAGTAGGTCCCGGGACAGGGCCCTCGAGCAGTACTTC. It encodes CASRSRDRALEQYF.

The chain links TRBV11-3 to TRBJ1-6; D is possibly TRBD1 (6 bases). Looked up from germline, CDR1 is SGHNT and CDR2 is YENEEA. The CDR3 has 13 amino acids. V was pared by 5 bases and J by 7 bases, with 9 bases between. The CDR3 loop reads CASSTDRNSPLHF. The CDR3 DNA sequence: TGTGCCAGCAGCACAGACAGGAATTCACCCCTCCACTTT.

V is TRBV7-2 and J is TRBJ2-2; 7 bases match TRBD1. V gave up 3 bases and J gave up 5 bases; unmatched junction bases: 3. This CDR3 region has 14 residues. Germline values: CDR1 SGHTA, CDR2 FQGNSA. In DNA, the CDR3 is TGTGCCAGCAGCTTGAGGGGGCGGACCGGGGAGCTGTTTTTT. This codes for CASSLRGRTGELFF.

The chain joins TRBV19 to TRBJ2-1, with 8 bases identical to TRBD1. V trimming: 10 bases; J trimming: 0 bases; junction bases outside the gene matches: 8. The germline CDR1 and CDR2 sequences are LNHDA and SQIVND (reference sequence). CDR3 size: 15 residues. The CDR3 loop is CATKTDRGSYNEQFF. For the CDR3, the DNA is TGTGCCACCAAAACAGACAGGGGCTCCTACAATGAGCAGTTCTTC.

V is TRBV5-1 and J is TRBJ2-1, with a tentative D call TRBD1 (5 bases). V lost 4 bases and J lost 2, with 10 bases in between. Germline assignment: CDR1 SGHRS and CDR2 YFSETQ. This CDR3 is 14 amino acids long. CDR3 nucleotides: TGCGCCAGCAGCATTCAGGGCGCCTACAATGAGCAGTTCTTC. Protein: CASSIQGAYNEQFF.

CDR3 amino acids: CSAPGVYEQFF. For the CDR3, the DNA is TGCAGTGCGCCGGGAGTTTATGAGCAGTTCTTC. The chain joins TRBV20-1 to TRBJ2-1; D might be TRBD2 (6 bases). V was clipped by 6 bases and J by 8 bases, with 11 bases between them. Germline V gene lookup returns CDR1 DFQATT and CDR2 SNEGSKA (reference sequence). CDR3 size: 11 residues.

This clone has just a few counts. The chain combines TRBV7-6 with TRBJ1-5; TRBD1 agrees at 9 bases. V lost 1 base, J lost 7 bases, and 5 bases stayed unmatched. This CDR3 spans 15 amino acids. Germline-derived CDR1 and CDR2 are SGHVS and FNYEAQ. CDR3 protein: CASSLGEDRGQPQHF. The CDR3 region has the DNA TGTGCCAGCAGCTTAGGAGAGGACAGGGGACAGCCCCAGCATTTT.

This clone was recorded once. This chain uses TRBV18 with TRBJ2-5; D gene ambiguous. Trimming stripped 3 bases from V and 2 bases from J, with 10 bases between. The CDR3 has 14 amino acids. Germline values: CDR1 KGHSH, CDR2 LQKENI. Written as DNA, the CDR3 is TGTGCCAGCTCACCTTCCGTTATTCAAGAGACCCAGTACTTC. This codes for CASSPSVIQETQYF.

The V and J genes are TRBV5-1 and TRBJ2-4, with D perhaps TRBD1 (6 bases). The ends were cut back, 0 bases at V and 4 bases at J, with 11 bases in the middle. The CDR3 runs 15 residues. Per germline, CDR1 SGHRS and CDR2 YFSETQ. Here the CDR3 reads CASSLGTVGKNIQYF. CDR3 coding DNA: TGCGCCAGCAGCTTGGGGACAGTGGGTAAAAACATTCAGTACTTC.

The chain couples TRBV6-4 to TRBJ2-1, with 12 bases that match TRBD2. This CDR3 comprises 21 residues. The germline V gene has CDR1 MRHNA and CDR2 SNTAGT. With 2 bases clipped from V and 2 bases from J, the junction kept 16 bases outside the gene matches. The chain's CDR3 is CASSDEGTGLAGRPTYNEQFF. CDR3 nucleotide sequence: TGTGCCAGCAGTGACGAAGGGACAGGACTAGCGGGACGACCAACCTACAATGAGCAGTTCTTC.

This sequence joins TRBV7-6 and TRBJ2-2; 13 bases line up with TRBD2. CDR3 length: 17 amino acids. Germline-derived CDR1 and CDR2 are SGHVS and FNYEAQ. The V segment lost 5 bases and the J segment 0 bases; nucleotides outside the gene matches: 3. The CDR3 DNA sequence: TGTGCCAGCAGCCTCGGGACTAGCGGGGCGAACACCGGGGAGCTGTTTTTT. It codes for CASSLGTSGANTGELFF.

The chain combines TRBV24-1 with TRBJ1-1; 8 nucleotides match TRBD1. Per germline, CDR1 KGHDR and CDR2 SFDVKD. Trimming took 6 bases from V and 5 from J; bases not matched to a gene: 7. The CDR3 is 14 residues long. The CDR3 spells CATSKPRQGTEAFF. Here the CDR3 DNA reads TGTGCCACCAGTAAGCCGAGACAGGGGACTGAAGCTTTCTTT.

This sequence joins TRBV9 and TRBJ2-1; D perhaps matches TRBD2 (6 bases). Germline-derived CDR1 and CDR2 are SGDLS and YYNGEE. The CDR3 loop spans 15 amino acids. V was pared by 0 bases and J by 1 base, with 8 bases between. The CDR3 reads CASSVVAGSYNEQFF. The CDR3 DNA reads TGTGCCAGCAGCGTAGTGGCGGGATCCTACAATGAGCAGTTCTTC.

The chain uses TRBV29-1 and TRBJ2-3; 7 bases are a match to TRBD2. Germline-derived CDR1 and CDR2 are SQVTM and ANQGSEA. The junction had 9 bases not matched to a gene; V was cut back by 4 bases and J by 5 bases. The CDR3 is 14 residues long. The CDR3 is CSVVSSGGVDTQYF. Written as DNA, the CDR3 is TGCAGCGTTGTATCTAGCGGAGGGGTAGATACGCAGTATTTT.